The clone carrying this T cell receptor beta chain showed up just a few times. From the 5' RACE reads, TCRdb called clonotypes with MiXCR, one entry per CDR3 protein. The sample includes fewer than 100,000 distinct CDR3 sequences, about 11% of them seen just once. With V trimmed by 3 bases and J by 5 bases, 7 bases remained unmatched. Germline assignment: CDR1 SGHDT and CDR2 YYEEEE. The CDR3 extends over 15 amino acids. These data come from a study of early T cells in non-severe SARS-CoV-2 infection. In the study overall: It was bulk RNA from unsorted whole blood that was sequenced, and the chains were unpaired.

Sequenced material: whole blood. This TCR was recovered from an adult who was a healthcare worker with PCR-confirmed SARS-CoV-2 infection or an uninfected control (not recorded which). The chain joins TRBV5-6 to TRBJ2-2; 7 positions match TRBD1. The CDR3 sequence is CASSYRTGETGELFF. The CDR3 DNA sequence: TGTGCCAGCAGCTATCGGACAGGCGAAACCGGGGAGCTGTTTTTT. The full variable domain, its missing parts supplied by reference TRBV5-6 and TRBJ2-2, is DAGVTQSPTHLIKTRGQQVTLRCSPKSGHDTVSWYQQALGQGPQFIFQYYEEEERQRGNFPDRFSGHQFPNYSSELNVNALLLGDSALYLCASSYRTGETGELFFGEGSRLTVL.